The T cell receptor beta chain described here comes from a study of T cells after somatic rescue of genetic block. Measured with immunoSEQ multiplex PCR; TCRdb has only the in-frame clones, and not every one. This sample carries tens of thousands of clones, 70% to 90% of them seen once, and the ten largest clones take 1.5% to 2%. The sample was peripheral blood mononuclear cells (PBMCs). This receptor was identified in a woman aged 18-30 years.

In DNA form, the CDR3 reads TGTGCCAGCAGCCTTCCGGGACAGGGGGCAGTCGATGAGCAGTACTTC. It translates to CASSLPGQGAVDEQYF. V usage is TRBV16 and J usage is TRBJ2-7; 12 bases agree with TRBD1. CDR3 length: 16 residues. J was trimmed by 7 bases and V by 4 bases; bases with no gene match: 11. Germline CDR1 KGHSY, CDR2 FQNENV.